This paragraph reports one T cell receptor beta chain. This record belongs to a study of blood T cells in healthy people across ages. Deletions cut 0 bases from V and 2 bases from J, with 13 bases between. Germline-derived CDR1 and CDR2 are SGHRS and YFSETQ. This CDR3 spans 16 amino acids. Next came a second PCR, run for about 7 to 12 cycles, which used a sample-barcoded 5' primer along with a J-beta primer mix. TCRdb processed the 5' RACE reads anew with MiXCR; each CDR3 protein has one entry. The sample lists some 730,000 distinct CDR3 sequences, about a fifth occurring once. The receptor comes from a man aged 70-80 years in good health. The specimen sequenced was blood. The V gene is TRBV5-1, the J gene TRBJ2-3; D remains ambiguous. The CDR3 DNA reads TGCGCCAGCAGCTTGGGAGCCACGCGACCCACAGATACGCAGTATTTT. This gives the protein CASSLGATRPTDTQYF.